The 10 T cell receptor beta chains presented below share a single source sample, sequenced in a study of T cell repertoires in urothelial bladder cancer (dated by TCRdb to between 2018 and 2021). Preparation of the library involved the immunoSEQ multiplex PCR assay. Here the immuneACCESS table is served through TCRdb, limited to in-frame sequences with V and J called. Missing clones are a known gap in these copies; in checked studies unresolved V genes cover under half, and the rest lacks a known reason. In all, the sample holds some 2,500 clones, and 68% of those were seen once. 15% of the sample is in the top ten clones. The sample comprised bladder tissue. Every receptor here comes from a human donor with a benign inflammatory bladder lesion.

The V gene is TRBV19, the J gene TRBJ2-2; no reliable D call. Germline values: CDR1 LNHDA, CDR2 SQIVND (reference sequence). This CDR3 comprises 14 residues. Trimming pared 5 bases from V and 1 base from J, leaving 8 bases between. This CDR3 reads CASSQEMNTGELFF. As DNA, the CDR3 is TGTGCCAGTAGTCAAGAGATGAACACCGGGGAGCTGTTTTTT.

This sequence joins TRBV5-1 and TRBJ1-1, with TRBD1 matching over 9 bases. Per the germline V gene, CDR1 is SGHRS and CDR2 is YFSETQ. The CDR3 spans 14 residues. V shed 1 base, J shed 6 bases, and the junction held 4 bases outside the gene matches. DNA for the CDR3: TGCGCCAGCAGCTTGCGGACAGGGGTCTCTGAAGCTTTCTTT. It specifies CASSLRTGVSEAFF.

The chain has TRBV7-9 and TRBJ1-4; D unresolved. Germline CDR1 and CDR2: SEHNR and FQNEAQ (reference sequence). Trimming removed 0 bases at V and 8 bases at J, with 13 bases between. This CDR3 has 15 residues. The CDR3 loop reads CASSLAGFGIEKLFF. CDR3 sequence (DNA): TGTGCCAGCAGCTTAGCTGGGTTTGGGATCGAAAAACTGTTTTTT.

The chain recombines TRBV7-9 with TRBJ2-3; 13 bases fit TRBD2. CDR3 length: 15 amino acids. Germline V gives CDR1 SEHNR, CDR2 FQNEAQ (reference sequence). V lost 11 bases and J lost 2; bases outside the gene matches: 7. This CDR3 is CAGRTSGGSTDTQYF. In DNA form, the CDR3 reads TGTGCCGGCCGGACTAGCGGGGGCTCCACAGATACGCAGTATTTT.

The chain couples TRBV29-1 to TRBJ1-1; 7 positions agree with TRBD1. V trimming: 6 bases; J trimming: 8 bases; junction bases outside the gene matches: 9. CDR3 size: 12 residues. Germline V gene sequence: CDR1 SQVTM, CDR2 ANQGSEA. CDR3 sequence (DNA): TGCAGCGTGGCCATCGGGACAGAGGAAGCTTTCTTT. Residues: CSVAIGTEEAFF.

The chain joins TRBV5-1 to TRBJ1-3; the D gene is possibly TRBD1 (5 bases). The CDR3 loop spans 16 amino acids. Germline V gene data show CDR1 as SGHRS and CDR2 as YFSETQ. With 1 base removed from V and 2 bases from J, the gap between germline ends came to 13 bases. CDR3 sequence reads: CASSLTGRETGNTIYF. The CDR3, as DNA: TGCGCCAGCAGCTTGACAGGCAGGGAGACTGGAAACACCATATATTTT.

The chain joins TRBV27 to TRBJ1-4; TRBD1 is a possible D gene (5 bases). Germline CDR1 and CDR2: MNHEY and SMNVEV (reference sequence). This CDR3 has 14 residues. The V end was cut by 7 bases, the J end by 8 bases, with 17 bases between. The CDR3: CASTQGFGEEKLFF. CDR3 nucleotides: TGTGCCAGCACCCAGGGCTTCGGAGAGGAAAAACTGTTTTTT. The full variable domain, completed using reference TRBV27 and TRBJ1-4, is EAQVTQNPRYLITVTGKKLTVTCSQNMNHEYMSWYRQDPGLGLRQIYYSMNVEVTDKGDVPEGYKVSRKEKRNFPLILESPSPNQTSLYFCASTQGFGEEKLFFGSGTQLSVL.

The chain combines TRBV12-5 with TRBJ2-1, with TRBD1 matching over 8 bases. V lost 2 bases and J lost 4; bases outside the gene matches: 7. The CDR3 length is 16 residues. Per germline, CDR1 LGHNT and CDR2 FRNRAP. CDR3 in amino acids: CASGLSPGGSYNEQFF. The CDR3 coding sequence is TGTGCTAGTGGTTTGAGCCCAGGGGGCTCGTACAATGAGCAGTTCTTC.

The J gene is TRBJ1-1, the V gene TRBV11-2; 7 bases are shared with TRBD1. The V segment lost 5 bases and the J segment 3 bases; nucleotides outside the gene matches: 6. Germline-derived CDR1 and CDR2 are SGHAT and FQNNGV. This CDR3 has 14 residues. The CDR3 nucleotides read TGTGCCAGCAGCCTTGCAGGGGGGGACACTGAAGCTTTCTTT. This translates into CASSLAGGDTEAFF. The full variable domain, in which reference TRBV11-2 and TRBJ1-1 provide the parts outside the CDR3, is EAGVAQSPRYKIIEKRQSVAFWCNPISGHATLYWYQQILGQGPKLLIQFQNNGVVDDSQLPKDRFSAERLKGVDSTLKIQPAKLEDSAVYLCASSLAGGDTEAFFGQGTRLTVV.

The CDR3 reads CATQSGTSSDTQYF. The CDR3, as DNA: TGTGCCACCCAGTCAGGGACTAGTTCAGATACGCAGTATTTT. The rearrangement uses TRBV27 and TRBJ2-3; 8 positions agree with TRBD2. This CDR3 contains 14 residues. Germline CDR1 is MNHEY and CDR2 is SMNVEV (reference sequence). The J segment lost 4 bases and the V segment lost 10 bases, leaving 10 bases of the junction unmatched.